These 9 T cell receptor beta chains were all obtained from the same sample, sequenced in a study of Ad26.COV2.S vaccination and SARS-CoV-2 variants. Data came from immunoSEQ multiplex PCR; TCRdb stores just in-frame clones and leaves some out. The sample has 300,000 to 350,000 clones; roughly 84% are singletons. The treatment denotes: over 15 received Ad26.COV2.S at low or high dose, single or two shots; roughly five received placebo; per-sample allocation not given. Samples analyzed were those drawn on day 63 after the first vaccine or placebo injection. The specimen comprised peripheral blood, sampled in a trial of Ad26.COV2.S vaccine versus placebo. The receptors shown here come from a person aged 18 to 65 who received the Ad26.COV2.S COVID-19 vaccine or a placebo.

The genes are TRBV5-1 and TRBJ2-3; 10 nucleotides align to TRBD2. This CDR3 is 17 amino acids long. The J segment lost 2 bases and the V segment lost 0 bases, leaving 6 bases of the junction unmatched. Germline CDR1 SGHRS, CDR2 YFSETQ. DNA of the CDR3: TGCGCCAGCAGCTTGGTCGCTAGCGGGAGTTCCACAGATACGCAGTATTTT. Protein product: CASSLVASGSSTDTQYF.

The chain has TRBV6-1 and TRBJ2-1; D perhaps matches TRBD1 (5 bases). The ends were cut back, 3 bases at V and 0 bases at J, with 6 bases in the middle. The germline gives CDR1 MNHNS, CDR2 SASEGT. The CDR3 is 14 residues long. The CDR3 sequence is CASSEGPSYNEQFF. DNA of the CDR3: TGTGCCAGCAGTGAGGGGCCCTCCTACAATGAGCAGTTCTTC.

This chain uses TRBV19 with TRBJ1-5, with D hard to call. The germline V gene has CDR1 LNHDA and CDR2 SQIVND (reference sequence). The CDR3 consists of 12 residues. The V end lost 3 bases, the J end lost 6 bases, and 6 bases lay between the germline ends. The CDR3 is CASSIGFQPQHF. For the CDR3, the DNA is TGTGCCAGTAGTATTGGGTTTCAGCCCCAGCATTTT.

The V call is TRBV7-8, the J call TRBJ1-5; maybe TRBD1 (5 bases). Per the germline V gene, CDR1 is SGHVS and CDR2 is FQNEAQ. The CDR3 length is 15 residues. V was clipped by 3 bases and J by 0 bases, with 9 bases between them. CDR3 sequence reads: CASSLGVHSNQPQHF. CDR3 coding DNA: TGTGCCAGCAGCTTGGGGGTACATAGCAATCAGCCCCAGCATTTT.

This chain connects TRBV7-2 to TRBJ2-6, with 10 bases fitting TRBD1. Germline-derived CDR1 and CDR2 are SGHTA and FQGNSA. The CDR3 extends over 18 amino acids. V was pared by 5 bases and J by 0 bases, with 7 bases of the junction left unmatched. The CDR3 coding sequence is TGTGCCAGCAGCCCGGGACAGGGGTTACACTCTGGGGCCAACGTCCTGACTTTC. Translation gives CASSPGQGLHSGANVLTF.

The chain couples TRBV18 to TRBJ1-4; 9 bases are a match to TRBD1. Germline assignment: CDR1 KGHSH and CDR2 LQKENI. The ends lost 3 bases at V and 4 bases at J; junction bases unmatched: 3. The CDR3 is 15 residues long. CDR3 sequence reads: CASSPWDRVNEKLFF. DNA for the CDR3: TGTGCCAGCTCACCTTGGGACAGGGTTAATGAAAAACTGTTTTTT.

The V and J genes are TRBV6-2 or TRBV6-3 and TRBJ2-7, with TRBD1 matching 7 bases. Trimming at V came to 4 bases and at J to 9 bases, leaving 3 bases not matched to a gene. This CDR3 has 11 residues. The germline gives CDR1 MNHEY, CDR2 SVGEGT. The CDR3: CASSSTGWQYF. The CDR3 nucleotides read TGTGCCAGCAGTTCGACAGGGTGGCAGTACTTC.

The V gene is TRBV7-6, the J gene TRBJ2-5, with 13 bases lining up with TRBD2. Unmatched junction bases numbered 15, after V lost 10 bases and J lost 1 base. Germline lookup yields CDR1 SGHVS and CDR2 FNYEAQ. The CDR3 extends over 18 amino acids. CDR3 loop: CATSLLAGGSSPQETQYF. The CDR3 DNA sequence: TGTGCCACCTCCTTACTAGCGGGGGGGTCATCCCCCCAAGAGACCCAGTACTTC. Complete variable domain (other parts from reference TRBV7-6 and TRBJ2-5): GAGVSQSPRYKVTKRGQDVALRCDPISGHVSLYWYRQALGQGPEFLTYFNYEAQQDKSGLPNDRFSAERPEGSISTLTIQRTEQRDSAMYRCATSLLAGGSSPQETQYFGPGTRLLVL.

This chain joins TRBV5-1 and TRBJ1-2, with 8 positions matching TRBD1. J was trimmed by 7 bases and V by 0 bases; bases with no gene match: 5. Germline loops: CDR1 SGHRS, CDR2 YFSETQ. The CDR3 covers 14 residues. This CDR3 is CASSLEQGEFGYTF. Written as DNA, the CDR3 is TGCGCCAGCAGCTTGGAACAGGGGGAGTTTGGCTACACCTTC.